The 3 T cell receptor beta chains given below trace back to one sample, sequenced in a study of blood T cells in healthy people across ages. Primers used in a second PCR of roughly 6 to 11 cycles were a sample-barcoded 5' primer and a J-beta primer mix. TCRdb called the 5' RACE reads again in MiXCR, with one record for every CDR3 protein. The profile shows approximately 960,000 distinct CDR3 sequences, just under 30% of them singletons. The same data also contributed to another study, on T cells of mothers and their children.

The sample comprised blood. These receptors all come from a woman in her thirties or forties in good health.

This clonotype was seen just once. V and J are TRBV10-3 and TRBJ2-3, with 7 bases that match TRBD1. This CDR3 region has 15 residues. Per the germline V gene, CDR1 is ENHRY and CDR2 is SYGVKD. Unmatched junction bases numbered 17, after V lost 11 bases and J lost 6 bases. In DNA form, the CDR3 reads TGTGCCTCTCGGCTGGCGGCAGGGGGATCGGATACGCAGTATTTT. It specifies CASRLAAGGSDTQYF.

This clonotype came up many times. The CDR3 loop reads CSAREKRTTRQETQYF. DNA for the CDR3: TGCAGTGCTAGAGAAAAGCGGACTACGCGGCAAGAGACCCAGTACTTC. This chain links TRBV20-1 with TRBJ2-5; D may be TRBD2 (6 bases). The CDR3 length is 16 residues. CDR1 and CDR2 from the germline V gene are DFQATT and SNEGSKA (reference sequence). Trimming took 0 bases from V and 2 from J, leaving 16 bases between them.

This clonotype was seen a few times. V gene TRBV28 combines with J gene TRBJ2-7; a weak D match, TRBD2 (5 bases). The germline V gene has CDR1 MDHEN and CDR2 SYDVKM. The V and J ends lost 2 bases and 6 bases respectively, with 14 bases between them. This CDR3 is 14 amino acids long. CDR3 in DNA: TGTGCCAGCAGTTTACCCCCAGTGGGAGTCGAGCAGTACTTC. Protein: CASSLPPVGVEQYF.